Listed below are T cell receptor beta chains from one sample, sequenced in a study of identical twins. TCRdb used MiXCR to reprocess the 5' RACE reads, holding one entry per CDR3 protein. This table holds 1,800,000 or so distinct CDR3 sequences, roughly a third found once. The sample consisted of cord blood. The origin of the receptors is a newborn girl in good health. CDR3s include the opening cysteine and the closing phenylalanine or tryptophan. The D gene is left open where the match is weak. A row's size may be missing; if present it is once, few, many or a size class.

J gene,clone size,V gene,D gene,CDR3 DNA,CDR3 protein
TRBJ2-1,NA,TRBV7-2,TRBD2,TGTGCCAGCAGCTCGACTAGCACTGCCTACAATGAGCAGTTGTTC,CASSSTSTAYNEQLF
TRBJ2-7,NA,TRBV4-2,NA,TGTGCCAGCAGCCAAGATAAGGGGCCCTACGAGCAGTACTTC,CASSQDKGPYEQYF
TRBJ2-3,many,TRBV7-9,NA,TGTGCCAGCAGCTACATACCAGATACGCAGTATTTT,CASSYIPDTQYF
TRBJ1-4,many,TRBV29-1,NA,TGCAGCGTTTCCCCAACTAGGCCCAGGAATGAAAAACTGTTTTTT,CSVSPTRPRNEKLFF
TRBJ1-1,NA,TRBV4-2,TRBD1,TGTGCCAGCAGCCCTAAAAGGGGGCGGACTGAAGCTTTCTTT,CASSPKRGRTEAFF
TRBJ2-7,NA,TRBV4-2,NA,TGTGCCAGCAGCCTGACTGCCCGAGCGGATACTTACGAGCAGTACTTC,CASSLTARADTYEQYF
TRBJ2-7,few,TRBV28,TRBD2,TGTGCCAGCAGGACTAGCTCCTACAATGAGCAGTACTTC,CASRTSSYNEQYF
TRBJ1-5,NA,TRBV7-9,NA,TGTGCCAGCAGCGCGTCCGGGTCCGCTAATCAGCCCCAGCATTTT,CASSASGSANQPQHF
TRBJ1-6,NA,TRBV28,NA,TGTGCCAGCAGTCTCCTGACATATGCCGGTGCAATAAATTCACCCCTCCACTTT,CASSLLTYAGAINSPLHF
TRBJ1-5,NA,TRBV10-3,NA,TGTGCCATCAGCCCTGGACAGAATAGCAGTCAGCCCCAGCATTTT,CAISPGQNSSQPQHF
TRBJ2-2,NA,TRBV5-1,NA,TGCGCCAGCAGCTTAGAAAAATGGGAGCTGTTTTTT,CASSLEKWELFF
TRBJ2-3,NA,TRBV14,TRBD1,TGTGCCAGCAGCCTTAACCGGGACAGGGGACGCACAGATACGCAGTATTTT,CASSLNRDRGRTDTQYF
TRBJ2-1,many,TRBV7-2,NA,TGTGCCAGCAGCTTAGAAAAGCGGAATGAGCAGTTCTTC,CASSLEKRNEQFF
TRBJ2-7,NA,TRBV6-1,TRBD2,TGTGCCAGCAGCATTAGCGGGGCTTTCTACGAGCAGTACTTC,CASSISGAFYEQYF
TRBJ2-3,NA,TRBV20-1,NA,TGCAGTGCTACACAGGTTGGCGGGAAACGAACAGATACGCAGTATTTT,CSATQVGGKRTDTQYF
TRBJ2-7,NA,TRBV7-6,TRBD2,TGTGCCAGCAGCTTTCAGCGGGGCTACAATGAGCAGTACTTC,CASSFQRGYNEQYF
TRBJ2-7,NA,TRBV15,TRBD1,TGTGCCACCAGCAGAGAATACGGGACAGCCTACGAGCAGTACTTC,CATSREYGTAYEQYF
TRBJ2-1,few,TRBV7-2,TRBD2,TGTGCCAGCAGCTTTACGCGCGGGGGATATTACGAGCAGTTCTTC,CASSFTRGGYYEQFF
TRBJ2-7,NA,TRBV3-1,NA,TGTGCCAGCAGCCAAGCCAGGGAAGTGAACGAGCAGTACTTC,CASSQAREVNEQYF
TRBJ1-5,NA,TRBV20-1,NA,TGCAGTGCTAGAGATTCACAAACCCAGCCCCAGCATTTT,CSARDSQTQPQHF
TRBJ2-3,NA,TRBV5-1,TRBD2,TGCGCCAGCAGCTCGGAGCGGGAGTCAGATACGCAGTATTTT,CASSSERESDTQYF
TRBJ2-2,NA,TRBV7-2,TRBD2,TGTGCCAGCAGCTTAGCTGGACTAGCGGCCACCGGGGAGCTGTTTTTT,CASSLAGLAATGELFF
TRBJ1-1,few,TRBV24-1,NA,TGTGCCACCAGTGATCGGGCCTTGACGGGGAACACTGAAGCTTTCTTT,CATSDRALTGNTEAFF
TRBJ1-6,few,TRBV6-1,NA,TGTGCCAGCAGTCTACGGTATGACAATTCACCCCTCCACTTT,CASSLRYDNSPLHF
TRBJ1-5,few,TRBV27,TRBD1,TGTGCCAGCAGCTCCAGGGGGTTTCAGCCCCAGCATTTT,CASSSRGFQPQHF
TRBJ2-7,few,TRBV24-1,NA,TGTGCCACCGGCACAAACTACGAGCAGTACTTC,CATGTNYEQYF
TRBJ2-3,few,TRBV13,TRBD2,TGTGCCAGCACCGCGGGGGGAGCAGATACGCAGTATTTT,CASTAGGADTQYF
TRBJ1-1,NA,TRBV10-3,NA,TGTGCCATCAGTGAGTCACGGGGGCATAGGACTGAAGCTTTCTTT,CAISESRGHRTEAFF
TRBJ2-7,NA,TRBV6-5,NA,TGTGCCAGCAGTTACGGGAGGCCGTCCTACAATGAGCAGTACTTC,CASSYGRPSYNEQYF
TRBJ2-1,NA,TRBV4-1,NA,TGCGCCAGCAGCCAAATAGCGAATGGGCAGTTCTTC,CASSQIANGQFF
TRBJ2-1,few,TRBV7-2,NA,TGTGCCAGCAGCACCAAGTTTGGGGGGCGCTCCTACAATGAGCAGTTCTTC,CASSTKFGGRSYNEQFF
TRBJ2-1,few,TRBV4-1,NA,TGCGCCAGCAGCCAAGATACAGGCTACAATGAGCAGTTCTTC,CASSQDTGYNEQFF
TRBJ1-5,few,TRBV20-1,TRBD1,TGCAGCGCTGGACAGGGAGATCAGCCCCAGCATTTT,CSAGQGDQPQHF
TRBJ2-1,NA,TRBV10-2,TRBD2,TGCGCCAGCACGAAGGGAGGGTTGTATGAGCAGTTCTTC,CASTKGGLYEQFF
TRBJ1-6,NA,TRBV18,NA,TGTGCCAGCTCACCACTGGACAAAAATTCACCCCTCCACTTT,CASSPLDKNSPLHF
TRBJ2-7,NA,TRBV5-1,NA,TGCGCCAGCAGCTTGAACGACCCCTCCTACGAGCAGTACTTC,CASSLNDPSYEQYF
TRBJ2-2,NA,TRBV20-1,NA,TGCAGTGCTAGAGACCACCTCGGCACCGGGGAGCTGTTTTTT,CSARDHLGTGELFF
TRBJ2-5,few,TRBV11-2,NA,TGTGCCAGCAGTCGAAAGCTAGCGTACCAAGAGACCCAGTACTTC,CASSRKLAYQETQYF
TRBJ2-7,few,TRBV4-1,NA,TGCGCCAGCAGCCAATACTCCGGCCGGGAAATAGCCTACGAGCAGTACTTC,CASSQYSGREIAYEQYF
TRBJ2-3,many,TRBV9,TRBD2,TGTGCCAGCAGCCCCCACCTTCTAGCGGGAGTTGGTATCACAGATACGCAGTATTTT,CASSPHLLAGVGITDTQYF